These T cell receptor beta chains were read from a single sample in a study of T cells in Graves' hyperthyroidism and ophthalmopathy. TCRdb reprocessed the multiplex PCR reads with MiXCR, giving one entry per CDR3 protein. The profile shows 550,000 to 800,000 distinct CDR3 sequences, roughly 15% of them singletons. Sample: blood. The origin of the receptors is a man younger than 30 with Graves' hyperthyroidism. Both conserved end residues are part of each CDR3. A D gene is named only where the DNA matches it firmly. Only part of the rows carry a size: once, few, many, or a class if the clone is expanded.

V: TRBV6-1; J: TRBJ2-2; D: NA; size: NA; CDR3: CASRGLTNTGEMFF; DNA: TGTGCCAGCAGAGGACTAACTAACACCGGGGAGATGTTTTTT
V: TRBV7-2; J: TRBJ1-1; D: NA; size: NA; CDR3: CASSPRVSGDAFF; DNA: TGTGCCAGCAGCCCTAGGGTCAGCGGCGACGCTTTCTTT
V: TRBV6-2/TRBV6-3; J: TRBJ2-7; D: NA; size: NA; CDR3: CASSSRRAYEQYF; DNA: TGTGCCAGCAGTTCAAGGAGAGCCTACGAGCAGTACTTC
V: TRBV29-1; J: TRBJ1-2; D: NA; size: NA; CDR3: CSVEHPTQGFYGYTF; DNA: TGCAGCGTTGAACACCCAACCCAGGGTTTCTACGGCTACACCTTC
V: TRBV2; J: TRBJ2-1; D: NA; size: many; CDR3: CASSSSANEQFF; DNA: TGTGCCAGCAGTTCTAGTGCCAATGAGCAGTTCTTC
V: TRBV6-6; J: TRBJ2-5; D: NA; size: few; CDR3: CASSYVQQETQYF; DNA: TGTGCCAGCAGTTACGTACAGCAAGAGACCCAGTACTTC
V: TRBV7-8; J: TRBJ2-7; D: NA; size: many; CDR3: CASSPTDVSYEQYF; DNA: TGTGCCAGCAGCCCAACGGATGTCAGCTACGAGCAGTACTTC
V: TRBV20-1; J: TRBJ2-7; D: NA; size: many; CDR3: CSASGLSYEQYF; DNA: TGCAGTGCTTCGGGACTCTCCTACGAGCAGTACTTC
V: TRBV19; J: TRBJ1-2; D: NA; size: NA; CDR3: CASSIGLQGDGYTF; DNA: TGTGCCAGTAGTATAGGGTTACAGGGTGATGGCTACACCTTC
V: TRBV27; J: TRBJ2-5; D: TRBD2; size: NA; CDR3: CASSPGLAGAGQTQYF; DNA: TGTGCCAGCAGTCCTGGACTAGCGGGAGCGGGCCAGACCCAGTACTTC
V: TRBV20-1; J: TRBJ2-7; D: NA; size: NA; CDR3: CSAHLAASSYEQYF; DNA: TGCAGTGCCCATTTAGCGGCTAGCTCCTACGAGCAGTACTTC
V: TRBV28; J: TRBJ1-2; D: NA; size: many; CDR3: CASSLVTESGGYTF; DNA: TGTGCCAGCAGTTTAGTGACGGAATCGGGAGGCTACACCTTC
V: TRBV7-9; J: TRBJ2-1; D: NA; size: NA; CDR3: CASSLEGGNYNEQFF; DNA: TGTGCCAGCAGCTTAGAAGGGGGTAATTACAATGAGCAGTTCTTC
V: TRBV27; J: TRBJ2-1; D: NA; size: many; CDR3: CASSLRPRGRGRLGNEQFF; DNA: TGTGCCAGCAGTTTAAGGCCAAGGGGCAGGGGCAGGCTAGGCAATGAGCAGTTCTTC
V: TRBV7-9; J: TRBJ2-2; D: TRBD2; size: NA; CDR3: CASSQSRAGDYTGELFF; DNA: TGTGCCAGCAGCCAATCTCGGGCGGGGGATTACACCGGGGAGCTGTTTTTT
V: TRBV4-1; J: TRBJ1-5; D: NA; size: few; CDR3: CASSQGREKGQPQHF; DNA: TGCGCCAGCAGCCAAGGCAGGGAAAAGGGTCAGCCCCAGCATTTT
V: TRBV20-1; J: TRBJ2-7; D: TRBD1; size: many; CDR3: CSARASTGGEQYF; DNA: TGCAGTGCTAGAGCCTCAACAGGGGGCGAGCAGTACTTC
V: TRBV9; J: TRBJ2-1; D: NA; size: few; CDR3: CASSPMKGGYNEQFF; DNA: TGTGCCAGCAGCCCGATGAAGGGCGGGTACAATGAGCAGTTCTTC
V: TRBV10-3; J: TRBJ1-3; D: NA; size: NA; CDR3: CAIRQGNGNTIYF; DNA: TGTGCCATCCGGCAGGGGAACGGAAACACCATATATTTT
V: TRBV30; J: TRBJ1-5; D: NA; size: many; CDR3: CAWSVSLDQPQHF; DNA: TGTGCCTGGAGTGTCAGTTTGGATCAGCCCCAGCATTTT
V: TRBV2; J: TRBJ2-1; D: NA; size: many; CDR3: CASSVTDGSYNEQFF; DNA: TGTGCCAGCAGTGTCACGGACGGGTCATACAATGAGCAGTTCTTC
V: TRBV7-2; J: TRBJ1-2; D: TRBD1; size: NA; CDR3: CASSSLRGYYTF; DNA: TGTGCCAGCAGCTCCCTCAGGGGGTACTACACCTTC
V: TRBV9; J: TRBJ2-7; D: TRBD1; size: many; CDR3: CASSVEGAGGYEQYF; DNA: TGTGCCAGCAGCGTAGAGGGGGCAGGGGGCTACGAGCAGTACTTC
V: TRBV2; J: TRBJ2-7; D: NA; size: few; CDR3: CASTRITRASYEQYF; DNA: TGTGCCAGCACCCGAATAACCAGGGCCTCCTACGAGCAGTACTTC
V: TRBV20-1; J: TRBJ2-7; D: TRBD2; size: few; CDR3: CSARGLADVYEQYF; DNA: TGCAGTGCTAGAGGACTAGCGGACGTCTACGAGCAGTACTTC
V: TRBV28; J: TRBJ2-7; D: NA; size: few; CDR3: CASRSHGAYEQYF; DNA: TGTGCCAGCAGGTCCCACGGAGCCTACGAGCAGTACTTC
V: TRBV20-1; J: TRBJ1-5; D: NA; size: NA; CDR3: CSALGLIGPQHF; DNA: TGCAGTGCCCTCGGCCTCATCGGGCCCCAGCATTTT
V: TRBV6-6; J: TRBJ1-4; D: NA; size: NA; CDR3: CASSYSILRSNEKLFF; DNA: TGTGCCAGCAGTTACTCGATACTCCGGTCTAATGAAAAACTGTTTTTT
V: TRBV7-9; J: TRBJ2-3; D: TRBD1; size: many; CDR3: CASSLRDRADTQYF; DNA: TGTGCCAGCAGTTTGCGGGACAGGGCAGATACGCAGTATTTT
V: TRBV7-9; J: TRBJ2-5; D: TRBD2; size: NA; CDR3: CASSPSRLAGDRETQYF; DNA: TGTGCCAGCAGCCCATCGAGACTAGCGGGAGACCGAGAGACCCAGTACTTC
V: TRBV6-1; J: TRBJ1-4; D: NA; size: NA; CDR3: CASSPSVWVNEKLFF; DNA: TGTGCCAGCAGCCCGTCCGTATGGGTTAATGAAAAACTGTTTTTT
V: TRBV20-1; J: TRBJ2-1; D: NA; size: NA; CDR3: CSASRQRSYNEQFF; DNA: TGCAGTGCTAGTCGGCAGCGCTCCTACAATGAGCAGTTCTTC
V: TRBV12-3/TRBV12-4; J: TRBJ2-1; D: TRBD2; size: many; CDR3: CASSSRLAGGPSYNEQFF; DNA: TGTGCCAGCAGTTCCCGACTAGCGGGAGGGCCGTCCTACAATGAGCAGTTCTTC
V: TRBV20-1; J: TRBJ2-5; D: TRBD2; size: many; CDR3: CSARRLAGEGETQYF; DNA: TGCAGTGCTAGGCGGCTAGCGGGAGAGGGAGAGACCCAGTACTTC
V: TRBV2; J: TRBJ2-2; D: TRBD1; size: NA; CDR3: CASSYSGGQGGSGELFF; DNA: TGTGCCAGCAGTTACTCGGGGGGACAGGGCGGATCCGGGGAGCTGTTTTTT
V: TRBV15; J: TRBJ2-1; D: NA; size: NA; CDR3: CATSSPGSPYNEQFF; DNA: TGTGCCACCAGCTCTCCGGGATCCCCCTACAATGAGCAGTTCTTC
V: TRBV18; J: TRBJ2-7; D: TRBD2; size: many; CDR3: CASSLSGSVPYEQYF; DNA: TGTGCCAGCTCACTTAGCGGGAGTGTACCCTACGAGCAGTACTTC
V: TRBV10-3; J: TRBJ1-1; D: TRBD1; size: NA; CDR3: CAISEGQGDTEAFF; DNA: TGTGCCATCAGTGAGGGACAGGGAGACACTGAAGCTTTCTTT
V: TRBV6-1; J: TRBJ2-2; D: NA; size: NA; CDR3: CASSDRSWTGELFF; DNA: TGTGCCAGCAGTGACAGGTCATGGACCGGGGAGCTGTTTTTT
V: TRBV30; J: TRBJ1-1; D: NA; size: many; CDR3: CAWSVGGMNTEAFF; DNA: TGTGCCTGGAGTGTAGGAGGTATGAACACTGAAGCTTTCTTT
V: TRBV19; J: TRBJ2-7; D: NA; size: NA; CDR3: CASSMSYDYEQYF; DNA: TGTGCCAGTAGTATGTCCTATGACTACGAGCAGTACTTC